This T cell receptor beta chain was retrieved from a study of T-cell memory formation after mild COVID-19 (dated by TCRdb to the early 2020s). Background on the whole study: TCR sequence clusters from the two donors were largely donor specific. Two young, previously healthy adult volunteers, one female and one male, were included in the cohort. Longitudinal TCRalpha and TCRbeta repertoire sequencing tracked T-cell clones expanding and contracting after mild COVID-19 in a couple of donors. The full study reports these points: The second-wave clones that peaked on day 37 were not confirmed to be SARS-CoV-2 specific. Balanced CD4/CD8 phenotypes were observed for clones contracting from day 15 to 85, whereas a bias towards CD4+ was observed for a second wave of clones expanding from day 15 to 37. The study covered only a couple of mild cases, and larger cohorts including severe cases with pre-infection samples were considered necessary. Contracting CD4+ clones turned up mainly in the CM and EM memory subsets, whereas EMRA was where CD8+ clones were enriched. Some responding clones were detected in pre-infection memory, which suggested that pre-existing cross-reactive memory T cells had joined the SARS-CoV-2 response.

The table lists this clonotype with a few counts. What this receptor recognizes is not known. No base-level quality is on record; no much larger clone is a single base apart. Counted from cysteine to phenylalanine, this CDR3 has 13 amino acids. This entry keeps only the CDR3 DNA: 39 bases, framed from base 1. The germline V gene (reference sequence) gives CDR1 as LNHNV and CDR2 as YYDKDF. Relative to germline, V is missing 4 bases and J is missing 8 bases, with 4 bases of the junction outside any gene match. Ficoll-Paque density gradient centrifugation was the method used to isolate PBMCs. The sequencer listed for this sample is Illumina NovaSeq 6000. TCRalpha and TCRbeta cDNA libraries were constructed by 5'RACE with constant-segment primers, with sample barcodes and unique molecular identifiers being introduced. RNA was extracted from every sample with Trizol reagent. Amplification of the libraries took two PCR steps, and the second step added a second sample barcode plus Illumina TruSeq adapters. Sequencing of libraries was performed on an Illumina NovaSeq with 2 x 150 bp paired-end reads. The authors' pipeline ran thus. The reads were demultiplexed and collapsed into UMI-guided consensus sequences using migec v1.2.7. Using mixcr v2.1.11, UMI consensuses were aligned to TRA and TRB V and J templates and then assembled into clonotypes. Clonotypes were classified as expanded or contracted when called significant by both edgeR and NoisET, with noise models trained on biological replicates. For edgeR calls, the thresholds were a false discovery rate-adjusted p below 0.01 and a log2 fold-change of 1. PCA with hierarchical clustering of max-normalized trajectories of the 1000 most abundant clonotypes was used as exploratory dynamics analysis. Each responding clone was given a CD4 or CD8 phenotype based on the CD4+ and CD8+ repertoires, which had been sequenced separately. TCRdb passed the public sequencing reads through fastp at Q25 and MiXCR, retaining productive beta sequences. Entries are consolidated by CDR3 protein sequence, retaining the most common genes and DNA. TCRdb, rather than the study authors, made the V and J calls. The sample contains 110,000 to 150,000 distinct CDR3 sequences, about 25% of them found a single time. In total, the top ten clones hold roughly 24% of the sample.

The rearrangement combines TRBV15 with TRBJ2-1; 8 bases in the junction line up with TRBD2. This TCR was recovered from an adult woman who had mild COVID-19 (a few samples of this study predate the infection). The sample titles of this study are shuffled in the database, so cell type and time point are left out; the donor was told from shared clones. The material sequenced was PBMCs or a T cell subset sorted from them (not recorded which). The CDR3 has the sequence CATSTGLDHEQFF. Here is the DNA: TGTGCCACCAGCACGGGACTAGACCATGAGCAGTTCTTC.